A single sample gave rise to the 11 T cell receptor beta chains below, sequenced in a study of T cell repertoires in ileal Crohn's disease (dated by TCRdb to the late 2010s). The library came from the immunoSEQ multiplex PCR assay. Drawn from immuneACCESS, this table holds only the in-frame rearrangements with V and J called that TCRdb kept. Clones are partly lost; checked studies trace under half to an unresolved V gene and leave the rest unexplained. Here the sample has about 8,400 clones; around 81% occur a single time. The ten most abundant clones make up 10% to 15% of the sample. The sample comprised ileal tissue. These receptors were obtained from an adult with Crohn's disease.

The CDR3 sequence is CASSMDTGGYEQYF. CDR3 DNA sequence: TGTGCCAGCAGCATGGATACAGGGGGCTACGAGCAGTACTTC. V and J are TRBV7-9 and TRBJ2-7, with 8 bases matching TRBD1. Trimming removed 5 bases from V and 3 bases from J; junction bases left unmatched: 6. In germline, CDR1 is SEHNR, CDR2 FQNEAQ (reference sequence). The CDR3 is 14 amino acids.

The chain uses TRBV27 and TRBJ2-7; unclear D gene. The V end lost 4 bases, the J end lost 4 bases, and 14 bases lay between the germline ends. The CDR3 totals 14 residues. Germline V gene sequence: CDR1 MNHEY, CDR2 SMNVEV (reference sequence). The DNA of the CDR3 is TGTGCCAGCAGTTCTTCACTGCTACCTTACGAGCAGTACTTC. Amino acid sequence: CASSSSLLPYEQYF.

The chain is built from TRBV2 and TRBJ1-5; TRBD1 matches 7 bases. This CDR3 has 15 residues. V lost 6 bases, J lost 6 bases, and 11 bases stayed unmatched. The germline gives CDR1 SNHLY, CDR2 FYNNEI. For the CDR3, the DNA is TGTGCCAGCAGCCGACAGGGAAGAGCAAGTCAGCCCCAGCATTTT. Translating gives CASSRQGRASQPQHF.

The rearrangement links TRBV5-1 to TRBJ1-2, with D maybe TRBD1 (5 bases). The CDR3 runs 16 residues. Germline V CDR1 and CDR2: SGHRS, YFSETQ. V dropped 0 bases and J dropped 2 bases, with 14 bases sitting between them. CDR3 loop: CASSLDRGTANYGYTF. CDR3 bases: TGCGCCAGCAGCTTGGATCGGGGCACAGCAAACTATGGCTACACCTTC.

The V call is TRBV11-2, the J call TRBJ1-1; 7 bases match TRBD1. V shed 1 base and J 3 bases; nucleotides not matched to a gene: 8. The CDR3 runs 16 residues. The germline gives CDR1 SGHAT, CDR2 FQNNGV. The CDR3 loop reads CASSLVPTGEDTEAFF. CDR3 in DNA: TGTGCCAGCAGCTTAGTCCCAACAGGGGAGGACACTGAAGCTTTCTTT.

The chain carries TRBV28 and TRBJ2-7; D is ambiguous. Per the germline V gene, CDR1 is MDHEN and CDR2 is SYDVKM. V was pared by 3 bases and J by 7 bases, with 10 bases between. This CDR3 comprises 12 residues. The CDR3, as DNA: TGTGCCAGCAGTTTGGTTCTCAGGGAGCAGTACTTC. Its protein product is CASSLVLREQYF.

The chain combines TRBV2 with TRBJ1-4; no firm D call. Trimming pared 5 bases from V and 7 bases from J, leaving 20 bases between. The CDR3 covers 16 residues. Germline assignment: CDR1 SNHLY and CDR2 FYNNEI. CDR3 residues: CASSPGRQTTPEKLFF. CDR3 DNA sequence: TGTGCCAGCAGTCCCGGACGACAAACGACTCCTGAAAAACTGTTTTTT.

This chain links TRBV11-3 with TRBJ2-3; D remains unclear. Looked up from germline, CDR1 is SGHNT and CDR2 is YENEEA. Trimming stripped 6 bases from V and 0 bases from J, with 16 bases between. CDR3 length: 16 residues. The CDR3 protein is CASSSPSPLSTDTQYF. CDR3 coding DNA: TGTGCCAGCAGTTCCCCATCGCCACTCAGCACAGATACGCAGTATTTT.

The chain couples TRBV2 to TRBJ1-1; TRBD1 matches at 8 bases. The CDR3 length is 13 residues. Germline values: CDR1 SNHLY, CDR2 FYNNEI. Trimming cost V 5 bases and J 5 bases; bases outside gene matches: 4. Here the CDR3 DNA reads TGTGCCAGCAGTCAGGGGGCATGGACTGAAGCTTTCTTT. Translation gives CASSQGAWTEAFF.

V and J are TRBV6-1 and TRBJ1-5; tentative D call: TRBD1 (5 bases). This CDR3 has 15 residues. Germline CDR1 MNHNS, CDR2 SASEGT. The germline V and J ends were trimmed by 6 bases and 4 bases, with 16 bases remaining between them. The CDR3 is CASRVKGAENQPQHF. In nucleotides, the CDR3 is TGTGCCAGCAGGGTCAAAGGGGCAGAGAATCAGCCCCAGCATTTT.

In nucleotides, the CDR3 is TGCGCCAGCAGCTCGTACGGACAGGGGGATGGCTACACCTTC. It specifies CASSSYGQGDGYTF. The chain is built from TRBV5-1 and TRBJ1-2; the match to TRBD1 covers 10 bases. Germline V CDR1 and CDR2: SGHRS, YFSETQ. V lost 3 bases, J lost 6 bases, and 5 bases stayed unmatched. The CDR3 runs to 14 residues.